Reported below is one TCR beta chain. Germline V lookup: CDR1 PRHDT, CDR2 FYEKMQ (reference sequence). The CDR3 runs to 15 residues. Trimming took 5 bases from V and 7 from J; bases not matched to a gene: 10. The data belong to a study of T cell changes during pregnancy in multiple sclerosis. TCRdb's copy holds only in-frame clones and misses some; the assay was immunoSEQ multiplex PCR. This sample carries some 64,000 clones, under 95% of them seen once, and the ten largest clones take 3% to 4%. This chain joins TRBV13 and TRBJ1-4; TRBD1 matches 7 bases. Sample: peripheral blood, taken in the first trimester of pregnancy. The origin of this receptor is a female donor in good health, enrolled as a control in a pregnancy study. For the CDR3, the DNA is TGTGCCAGCAGCCGTCGGACAGGAGGATTTGAAAAACTGTTTTTT. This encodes CASSRRTGGFEKLFF.